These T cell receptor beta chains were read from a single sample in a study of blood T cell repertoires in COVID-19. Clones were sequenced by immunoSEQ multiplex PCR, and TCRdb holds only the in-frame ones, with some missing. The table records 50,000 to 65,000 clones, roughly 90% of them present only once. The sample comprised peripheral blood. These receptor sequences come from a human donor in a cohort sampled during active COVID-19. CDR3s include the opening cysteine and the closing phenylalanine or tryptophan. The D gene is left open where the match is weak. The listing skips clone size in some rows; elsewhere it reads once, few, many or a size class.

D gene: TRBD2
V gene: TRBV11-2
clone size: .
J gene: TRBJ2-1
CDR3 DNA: TGTGCCAGCAGCTTAGCCCGGGGGGATGAGCAGTTCTTC
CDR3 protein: CASSLARGDEQFF

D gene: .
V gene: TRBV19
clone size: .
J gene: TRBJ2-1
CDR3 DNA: TGTGCCAGTAGTATAGACACAGGACTACTTAATGAGCAGTTCTTC
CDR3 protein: CASSIDTGLLNEQFF

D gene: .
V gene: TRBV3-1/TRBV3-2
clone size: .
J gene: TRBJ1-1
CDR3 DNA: TGTGCCAGCAGCCAAGACGTGTTGAACACTGAAGCTTTCTTT
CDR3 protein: CASSQDVLNTEAFF

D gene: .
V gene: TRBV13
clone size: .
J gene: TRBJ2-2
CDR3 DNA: TGTGCCAGCAGGGTCGGTCAGGCGAACACCGGGGAGCTGTTTTTT
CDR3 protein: CASRVGQANTGELFF

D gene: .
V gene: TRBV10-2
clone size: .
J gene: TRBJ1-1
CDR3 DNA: TGCGCCAGCAGTGATATCTTGGCCGCCATGAACACTGAAGCTTTCTTT
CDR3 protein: CASSDILAAMNTEAFF

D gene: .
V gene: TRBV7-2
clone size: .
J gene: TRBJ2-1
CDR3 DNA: TGTGCCAGCAGGAGAGGGGGAAATGAGCAGTTCTTC
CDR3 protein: CASRRGGNEQFF

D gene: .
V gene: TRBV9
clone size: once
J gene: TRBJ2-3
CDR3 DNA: TGTGCTAGCAGCGAAGGGGCCAGACTAGGGGATACGCAGTATTTT
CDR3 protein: CASSEGARLGDTQYF

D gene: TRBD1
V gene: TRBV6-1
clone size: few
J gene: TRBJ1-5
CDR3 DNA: TGTGCCAGCAGTGAATTGGGACAGGGGGTCGTCCAGCATTTT
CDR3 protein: CASSELGQGVVQHF

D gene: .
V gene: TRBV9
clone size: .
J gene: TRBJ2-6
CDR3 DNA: TGTGCCAGCAGCGTAGTGGACAGGACTAAAAGCTCTGGGGCCAACGTCCTGACTTTC
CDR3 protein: CASSVVDRTKSSGANVLTF

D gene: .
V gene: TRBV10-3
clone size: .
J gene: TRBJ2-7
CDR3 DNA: TGTGCCCATCGAGCGATGACTACGAGGCAGTACTTC
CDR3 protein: CAHRAMTTRQYF

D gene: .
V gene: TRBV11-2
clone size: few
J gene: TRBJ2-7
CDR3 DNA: TGTGCCAGCAGCTTAGACATCGGATGGGGCGACTCCTACGAGCAGTACTTC
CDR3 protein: CASSLDIGWGDSYEQYF

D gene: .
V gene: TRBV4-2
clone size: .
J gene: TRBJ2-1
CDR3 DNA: TGTGCCAGCAGCCGAAATGTTAGACAGGGAGGCAATGAGCAGTTCTTC
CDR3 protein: CASSRNVRQGGNEQFF

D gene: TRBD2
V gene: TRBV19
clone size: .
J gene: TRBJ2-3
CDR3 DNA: TGTGCCAGTAGTATACTAGCGGGAGGCACAGATACGCAGTATTTT
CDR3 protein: CASSILAGGTDTQYF

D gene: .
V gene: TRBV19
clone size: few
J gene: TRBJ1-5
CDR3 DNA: TGTGCCAGTAGCGAGCGGGACGGGGGCAATCAGCCCCAGCATTTT
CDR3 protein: CASSERDGGNQPQHF

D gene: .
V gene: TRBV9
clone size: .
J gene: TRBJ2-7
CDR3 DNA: TGTGCCAGCAGCGCTGCCAGGGGTAACGAGCAGTACTTC
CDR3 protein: CASSAARGNEQYF

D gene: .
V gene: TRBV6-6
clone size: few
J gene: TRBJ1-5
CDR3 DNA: TGTGCCAGCTCTGGCGGACAGACCAATCAGCCCCAGCATTTT
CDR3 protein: CASSGGQTNQPQHF

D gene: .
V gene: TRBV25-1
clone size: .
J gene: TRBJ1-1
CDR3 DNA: TGTGCCAGCAGTGACGCCCCAGGGGCGGGTACGAACACTGAAGCTTTCTTT
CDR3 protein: CASSDAPGAGTNTEAFF

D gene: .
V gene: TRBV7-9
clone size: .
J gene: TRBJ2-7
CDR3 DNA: TGTGCCAGCAGCGACACGGCCTACGAGCAGTACTTC
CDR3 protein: CASSDTAYEQYF

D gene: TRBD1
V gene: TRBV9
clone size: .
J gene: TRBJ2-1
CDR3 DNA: TGTGCCAGCAGCTCAGGGACAGGGGGCGATGAGCAGTTCTTC
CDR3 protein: CASSSGTGGDEQFF

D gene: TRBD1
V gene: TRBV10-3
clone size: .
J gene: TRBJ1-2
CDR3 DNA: TGTGCCATCAGTGATGGGGGACAGACCTCCTATGGCTACACCTTC
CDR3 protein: CAISDGGQTSYGYTF

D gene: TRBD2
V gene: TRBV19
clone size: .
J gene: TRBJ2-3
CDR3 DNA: TGTGCCAGTAGTAAACCGGGACTAGCAGGCACAGATACGCAGTATTTT
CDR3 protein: CASSKPGLAGTDTQYF

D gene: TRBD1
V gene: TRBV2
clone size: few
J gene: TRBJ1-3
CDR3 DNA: TGTGCCAGCAGTAGACAGGGGGCCTCTGGAAACACCATATATTTT
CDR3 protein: CASSRQGASGNTIYF

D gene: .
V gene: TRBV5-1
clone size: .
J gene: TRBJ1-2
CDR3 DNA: TGCGCCAGCAGCTCGGTGGGGAGTTCCCTCTATGGCTACACCTTC
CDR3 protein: CASSSVGSSLYGYTF

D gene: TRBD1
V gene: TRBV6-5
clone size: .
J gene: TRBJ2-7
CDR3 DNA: TGTGCCAGCAGTTCTCCCGGACAGGTACCCTACGAGCAGTACTTC
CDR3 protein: CASSSPGQVPYEQYF

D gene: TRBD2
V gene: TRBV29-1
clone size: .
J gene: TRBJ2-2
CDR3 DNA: TGCAGCGTTGAGAGAAGAAAGCGGGGGGGCACCGGGGAGCTGTTTTTT
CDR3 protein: CSVERRKRGGTGELFF

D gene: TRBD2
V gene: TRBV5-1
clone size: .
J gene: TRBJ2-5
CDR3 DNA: TGCGCCAGCAGCTTAGTGGGACTAGCGGGGCCCTCGGAGACCCAGTACTTC
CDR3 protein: CASSLVGLAGPSETQYF

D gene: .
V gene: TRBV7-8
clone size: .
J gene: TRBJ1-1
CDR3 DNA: TGTGCCAGCAGCTGGTCCGGTGGGGCGCTTACTGAAGCTTTCTTT
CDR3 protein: CASSWSGGALTEAFF

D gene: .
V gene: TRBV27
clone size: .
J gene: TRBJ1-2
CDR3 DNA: TGTGCCAGCAGTCTGGACGGGGTCTATGGCTACACCTTC
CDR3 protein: CASSLDGVYGYTF

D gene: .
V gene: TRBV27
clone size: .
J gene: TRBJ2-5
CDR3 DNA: TGTGCCAGCAGTTTTAGCGGACAAGAGACCCAGTACTTC
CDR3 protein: CASSFSGQETQYF

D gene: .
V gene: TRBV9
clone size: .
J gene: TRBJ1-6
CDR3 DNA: TGTGCCAGCAGCATTGACGAGGGAAATTCACCCCTCCACTTT
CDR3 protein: CASSIDEGNSPLHF

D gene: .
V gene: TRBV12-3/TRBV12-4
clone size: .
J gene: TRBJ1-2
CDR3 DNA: TGTGCCAGCAGTTTACCCAGAGGGAACGCCTTC
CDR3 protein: CASSLPRGNAF

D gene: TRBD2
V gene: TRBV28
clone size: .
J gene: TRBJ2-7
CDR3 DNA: TGTGCCAGCAGTATCGGGACTAGCGGACCCTACGAGCAGTACTTC
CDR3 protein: CASSIGTSGPYEQYF

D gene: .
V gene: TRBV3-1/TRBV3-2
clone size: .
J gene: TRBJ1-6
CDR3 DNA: TGTGCCAGCAGCCAAGATACAGGGTACTATTCACCCCTCCACTTT
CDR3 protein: CASSQDTGYYSPLHF

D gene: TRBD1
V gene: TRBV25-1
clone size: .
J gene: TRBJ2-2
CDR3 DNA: TGTGCCAGTCAACAGGGGTACACCGGGGAGCTGTTTTTT
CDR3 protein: CASQQGYTGELFF

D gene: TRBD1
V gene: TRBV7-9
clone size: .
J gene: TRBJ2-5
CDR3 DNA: TGTGCCAGCAGACAGGGGCAAGAGACCCAGTACTTC
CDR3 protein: CASRQGQETQYF

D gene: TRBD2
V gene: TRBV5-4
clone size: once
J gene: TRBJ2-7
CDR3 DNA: TGTGCCAGCAGCGGCAGGACTAGCGGGGGTTACGAGCAGTACTTC
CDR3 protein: CASSGRTSGGYEQYF

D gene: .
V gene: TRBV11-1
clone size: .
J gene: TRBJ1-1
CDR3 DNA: TGTGCCAGCAGCTTAAGAGCTTTTATGAACACTGAAGCTTTCTTT
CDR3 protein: CASSLRAFMNTEAFF

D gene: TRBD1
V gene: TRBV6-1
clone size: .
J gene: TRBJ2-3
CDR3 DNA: TGTGCCAGCAGTGAATTTGGGCCAGGGGGCTTCGCAGATACGCAGTATTTT
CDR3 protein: CASSEFGPGGFADTQYF

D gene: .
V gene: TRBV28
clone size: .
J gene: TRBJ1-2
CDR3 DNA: TGTGCCAGCAGTTTAACCGGCTGGGCAGACAACTATGGCTACACCTTC
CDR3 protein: CASSLTGWADNYGYTF

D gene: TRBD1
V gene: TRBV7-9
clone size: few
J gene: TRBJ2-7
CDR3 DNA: TGTGCCAGCAGCACTGACAGGGACTCCTACGAGCAGTACTTC
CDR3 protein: CASSTDRDSYEQYF

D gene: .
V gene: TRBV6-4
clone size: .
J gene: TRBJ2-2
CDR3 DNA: TGTGCCAGCAGTGACACATTCACCGGGGAGCTGTTTTTT
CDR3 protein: CASSDTFTGELFF

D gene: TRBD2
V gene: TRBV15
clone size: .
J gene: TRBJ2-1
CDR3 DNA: TGTGCCACCAGCAGAGAACCAAGCGGGAAGGCCTACAATGAGCAGTTCTTC
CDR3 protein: CATSREPSGKAYNEQFF

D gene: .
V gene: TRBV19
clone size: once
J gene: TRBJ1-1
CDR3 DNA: TGTGCCAGTAGTATAGCCCGGATAGACTTGAACACTGAAGCTTTCTTT
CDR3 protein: CASSIARIDLNTEAFF

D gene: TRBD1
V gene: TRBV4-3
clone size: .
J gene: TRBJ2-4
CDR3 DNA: TGCGCCAGCAGCCGAACGAGACAGGGGAATGAAAACATTCAGTACTTC
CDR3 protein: CASSRTRQGNENIQYF

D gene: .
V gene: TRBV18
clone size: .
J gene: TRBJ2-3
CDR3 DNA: TGTGCCAGCTTACCTAGCGACACAGATACGCAGTATTTT
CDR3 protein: CASLPSDTDTQYF

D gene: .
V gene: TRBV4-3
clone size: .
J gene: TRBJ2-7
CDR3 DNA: TGCGCCAGCAGCCAAGATCCGGCAGGTGTTACCTACGAGCAGTACTTC
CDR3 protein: CASSQDPAGVTYEQYF

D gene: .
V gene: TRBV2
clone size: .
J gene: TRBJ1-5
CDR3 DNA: TGTGCCAGCAGTAGGGACAACATCGGACAGCCCCAGCATTTT
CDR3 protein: CASSRDNIGQPQHF

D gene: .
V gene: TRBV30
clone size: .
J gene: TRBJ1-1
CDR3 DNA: TGTGCCTGGATTAGACACCCGGGGACTGAAGCTTTCTTT
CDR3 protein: CAWIRHPGTEAFF

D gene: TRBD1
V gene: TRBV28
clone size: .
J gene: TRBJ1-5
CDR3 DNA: TGTGCCAGCCTCATGACAGGGGCCGATCAGCCCCAGCATTTT
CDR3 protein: CASLMTGADQPQHF

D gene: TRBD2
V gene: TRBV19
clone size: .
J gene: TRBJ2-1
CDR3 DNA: TGTGCCAGTAGTATATCGCTAGCGGGGGGGCTGGGCAATGAGCAGTTCTTC
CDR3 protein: CASSISLAGGLGNEQFF

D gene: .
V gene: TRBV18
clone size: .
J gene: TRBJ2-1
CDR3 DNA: TGTGCCAGCTCACCGGTTTTAGCGGTTGCCTACAATGAGCAGTTCTTC
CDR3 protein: CASSPVLAVAYNEQFF